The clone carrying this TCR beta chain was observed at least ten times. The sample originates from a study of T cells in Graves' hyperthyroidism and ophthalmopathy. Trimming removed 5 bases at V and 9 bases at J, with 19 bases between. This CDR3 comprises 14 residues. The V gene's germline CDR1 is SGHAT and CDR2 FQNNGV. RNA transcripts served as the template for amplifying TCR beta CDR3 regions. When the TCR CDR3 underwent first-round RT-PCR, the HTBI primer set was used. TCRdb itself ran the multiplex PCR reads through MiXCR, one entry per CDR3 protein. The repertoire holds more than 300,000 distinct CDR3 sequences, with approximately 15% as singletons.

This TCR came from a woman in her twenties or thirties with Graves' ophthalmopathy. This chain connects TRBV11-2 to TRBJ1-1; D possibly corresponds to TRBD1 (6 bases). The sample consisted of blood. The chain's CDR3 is CASSHRDGGRKAFF. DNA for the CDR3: TGTGCCAGCAGCCATCGGGACGGGGGGCGGAAAGCTTTCTTT.